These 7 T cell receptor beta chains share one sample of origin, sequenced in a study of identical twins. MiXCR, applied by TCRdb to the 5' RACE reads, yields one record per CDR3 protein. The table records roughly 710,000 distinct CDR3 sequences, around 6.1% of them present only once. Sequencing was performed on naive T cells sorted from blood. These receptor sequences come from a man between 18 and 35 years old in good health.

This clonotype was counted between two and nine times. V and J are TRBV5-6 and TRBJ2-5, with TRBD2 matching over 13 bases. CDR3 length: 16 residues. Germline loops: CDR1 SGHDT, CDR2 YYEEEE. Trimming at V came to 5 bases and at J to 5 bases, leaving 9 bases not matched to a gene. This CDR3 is CASRPGLAGVLETQYF. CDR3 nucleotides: TGTGCCAGCAGACCAGGACTAGCGGGAGTGCTGGAGACCCAGTACTTC.

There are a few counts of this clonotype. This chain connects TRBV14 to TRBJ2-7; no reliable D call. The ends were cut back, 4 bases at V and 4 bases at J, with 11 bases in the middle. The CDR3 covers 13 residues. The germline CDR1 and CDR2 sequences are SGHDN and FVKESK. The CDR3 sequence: CASSRAWGYEQYV. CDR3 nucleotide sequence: TGTGCCAGCAGCCGCGCCTGGGGATACGAGCAGTACGTC.

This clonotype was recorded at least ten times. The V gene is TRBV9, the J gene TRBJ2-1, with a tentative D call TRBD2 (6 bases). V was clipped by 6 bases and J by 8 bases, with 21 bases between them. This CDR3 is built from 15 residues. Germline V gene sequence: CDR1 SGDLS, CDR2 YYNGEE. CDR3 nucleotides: TGTGCCAGCAACCTTCGGGACTCCCCCGGCCATGAGCAGTTCTTC. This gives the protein CASNLRDSPGHEQFF.

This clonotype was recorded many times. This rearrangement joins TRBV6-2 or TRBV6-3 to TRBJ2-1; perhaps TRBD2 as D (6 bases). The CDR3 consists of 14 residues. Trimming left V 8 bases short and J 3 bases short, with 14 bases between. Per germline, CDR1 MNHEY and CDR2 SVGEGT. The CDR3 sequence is CASREINNYNEQFF. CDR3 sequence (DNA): TGTGCCAGCCGGGAGATCAACAACTACAATGAGCAGTTCTTC.

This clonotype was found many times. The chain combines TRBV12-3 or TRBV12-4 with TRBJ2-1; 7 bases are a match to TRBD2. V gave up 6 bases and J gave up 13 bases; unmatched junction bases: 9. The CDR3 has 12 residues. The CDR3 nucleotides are TGTGCCAGCAGCCTGGGACTAACATTACAGTTCTTC. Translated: CASSLGLTLQFF.

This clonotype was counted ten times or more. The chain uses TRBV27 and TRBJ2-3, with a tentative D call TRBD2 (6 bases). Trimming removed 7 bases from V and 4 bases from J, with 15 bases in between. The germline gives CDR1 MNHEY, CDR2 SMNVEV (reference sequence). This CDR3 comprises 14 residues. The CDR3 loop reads CASKIGGIADTQYF. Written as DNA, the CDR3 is TGTGCCAGCAAAATCGGCGGGATTGCAGATACGCAGTATTTT.

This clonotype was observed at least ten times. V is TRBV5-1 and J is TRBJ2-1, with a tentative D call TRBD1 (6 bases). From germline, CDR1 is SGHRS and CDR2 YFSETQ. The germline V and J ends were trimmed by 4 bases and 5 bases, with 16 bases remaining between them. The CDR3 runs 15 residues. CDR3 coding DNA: TGCGCCAGCAGCAGTAACAGGGAGTCAAACAATGAGCAGTTCTTC. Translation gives CASSSNRESNNEQFF.